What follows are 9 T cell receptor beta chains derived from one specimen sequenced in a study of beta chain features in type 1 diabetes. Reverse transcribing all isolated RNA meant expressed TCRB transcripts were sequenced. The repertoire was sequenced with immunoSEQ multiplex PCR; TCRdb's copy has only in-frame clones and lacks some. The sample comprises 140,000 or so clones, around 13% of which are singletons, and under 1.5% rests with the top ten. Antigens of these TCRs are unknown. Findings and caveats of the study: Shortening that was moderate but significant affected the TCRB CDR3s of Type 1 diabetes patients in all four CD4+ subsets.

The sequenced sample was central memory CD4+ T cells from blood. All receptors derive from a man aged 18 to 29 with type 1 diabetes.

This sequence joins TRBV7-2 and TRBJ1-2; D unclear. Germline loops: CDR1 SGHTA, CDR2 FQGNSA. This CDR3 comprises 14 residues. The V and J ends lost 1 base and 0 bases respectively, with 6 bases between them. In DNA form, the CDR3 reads TGTGCCAGCAGCTTAGGCTCGGCTAACTATGGCTACACCTTC. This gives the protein CASSLGSANYGYTF.

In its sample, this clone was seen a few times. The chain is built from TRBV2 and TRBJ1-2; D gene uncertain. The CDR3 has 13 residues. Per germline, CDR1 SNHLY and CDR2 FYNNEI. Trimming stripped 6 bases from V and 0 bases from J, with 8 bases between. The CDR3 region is CASRRLANYGYTF. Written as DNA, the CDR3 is TGTGCCAGCAGGCGGTTAGCTAACTATGGCTACACCTTC.

The CDR3 DNA sequence: TGTGCCAGCTCAGCGACAGAGAACACTGAAGCTTTCTTT. This sequence encodes CASSATENTEAFF. The chain joins TRBV18 to TRBJ1-1; the D gene is possibly TRBD1 (5 bases). V shed 5 bases and J shed 1 base, with 8 bases lying between them. This CDR3 has 13 residues. Per the germline V gene, CDR1 is KGHSH and CDR2 is LQKENI.

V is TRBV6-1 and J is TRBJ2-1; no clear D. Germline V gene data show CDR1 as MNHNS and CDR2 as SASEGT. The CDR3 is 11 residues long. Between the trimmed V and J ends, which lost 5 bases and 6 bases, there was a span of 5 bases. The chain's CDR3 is CASSRRNEQFF. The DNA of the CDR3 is TGTGCCAGCAGTCGCCGCAATGAGCAGTTCTTC.

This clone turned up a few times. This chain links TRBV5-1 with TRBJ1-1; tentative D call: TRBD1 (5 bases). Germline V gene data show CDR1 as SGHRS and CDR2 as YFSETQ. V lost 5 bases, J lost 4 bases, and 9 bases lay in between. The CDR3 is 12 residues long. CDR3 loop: CASSSQGTEAFF. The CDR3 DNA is TGCGCCAGCAGTAGCCAGGGCACTGAAGCTTTCTTT.

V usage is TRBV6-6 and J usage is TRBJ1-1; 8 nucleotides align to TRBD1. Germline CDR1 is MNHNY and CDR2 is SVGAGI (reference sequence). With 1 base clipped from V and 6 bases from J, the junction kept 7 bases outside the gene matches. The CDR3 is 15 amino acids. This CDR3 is CASSYFQGARAEAFF. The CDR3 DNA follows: TGTGCCAGCAGTTACTTCCAGGGGGCTCGCGCTGAAGCTTTCTTT.

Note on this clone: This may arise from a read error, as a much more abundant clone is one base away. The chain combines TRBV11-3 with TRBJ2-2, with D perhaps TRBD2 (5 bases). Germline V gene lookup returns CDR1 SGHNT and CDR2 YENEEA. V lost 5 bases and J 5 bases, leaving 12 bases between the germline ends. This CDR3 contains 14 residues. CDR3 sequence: CASSERRGTGELFF. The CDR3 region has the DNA TGTGCCAGCAGCGAGCGGCGCGGGACCGGGGAGCTGTTTTTT.

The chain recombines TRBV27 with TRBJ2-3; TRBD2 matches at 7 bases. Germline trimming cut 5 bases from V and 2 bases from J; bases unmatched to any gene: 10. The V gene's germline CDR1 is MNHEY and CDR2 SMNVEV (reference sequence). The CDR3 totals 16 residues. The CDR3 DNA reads TGTGCCAGCAGTCCCTACCGGGACTATAACACAGATACGCAGTATTTT. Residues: CASSPYRDYNTDTQYF.

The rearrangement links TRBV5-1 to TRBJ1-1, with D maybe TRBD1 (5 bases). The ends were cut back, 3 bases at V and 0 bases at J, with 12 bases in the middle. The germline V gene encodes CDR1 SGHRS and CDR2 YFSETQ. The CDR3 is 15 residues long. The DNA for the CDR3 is TGCGCCAGCAGCTCCTTACTGACAGTGAACACTGAAGCTTTCTTT. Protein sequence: CASSSLLTVNTEAFF.